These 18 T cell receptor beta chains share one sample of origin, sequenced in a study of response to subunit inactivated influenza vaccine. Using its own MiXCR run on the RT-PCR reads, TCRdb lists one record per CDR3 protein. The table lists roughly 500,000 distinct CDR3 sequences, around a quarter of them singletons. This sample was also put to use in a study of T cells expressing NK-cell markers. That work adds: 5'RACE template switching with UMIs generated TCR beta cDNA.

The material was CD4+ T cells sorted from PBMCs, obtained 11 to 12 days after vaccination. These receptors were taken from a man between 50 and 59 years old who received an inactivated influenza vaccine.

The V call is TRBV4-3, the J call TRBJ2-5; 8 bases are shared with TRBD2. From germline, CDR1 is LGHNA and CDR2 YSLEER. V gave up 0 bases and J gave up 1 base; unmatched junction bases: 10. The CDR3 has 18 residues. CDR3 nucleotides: TGCGCCAGCAGCCAAGATTTGTTCGGGGGGGATCTCCAAGAGACCCAGTACTTC. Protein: CASSQDLFGGDLQETQYF.

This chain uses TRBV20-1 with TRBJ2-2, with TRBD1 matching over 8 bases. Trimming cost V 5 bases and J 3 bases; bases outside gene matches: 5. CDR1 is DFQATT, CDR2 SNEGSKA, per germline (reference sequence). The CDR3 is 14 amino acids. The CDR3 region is CSADETGDTGELFF. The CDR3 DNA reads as TGCAGTGCTGACGAGACAGGGGACACCGGGGAGCTGTTTTTT.

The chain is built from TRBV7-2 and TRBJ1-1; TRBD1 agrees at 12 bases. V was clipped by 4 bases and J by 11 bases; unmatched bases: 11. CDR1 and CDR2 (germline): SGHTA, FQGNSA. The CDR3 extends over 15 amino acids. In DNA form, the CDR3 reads TGTGCCAGCAGCTCTTCTTCCGGGACAGGGGGCGTCGCTTTCTTT. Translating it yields CASSSSSGTGGVAFF.

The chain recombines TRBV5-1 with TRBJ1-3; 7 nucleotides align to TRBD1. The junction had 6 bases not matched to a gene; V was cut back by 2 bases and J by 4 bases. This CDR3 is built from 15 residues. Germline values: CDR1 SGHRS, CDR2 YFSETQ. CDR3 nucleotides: TGCGCCAGCAGCTTAACAGGGGCGGGCGGAAACACCATATATTTT. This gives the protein CASSLTGAGGNTIYF.

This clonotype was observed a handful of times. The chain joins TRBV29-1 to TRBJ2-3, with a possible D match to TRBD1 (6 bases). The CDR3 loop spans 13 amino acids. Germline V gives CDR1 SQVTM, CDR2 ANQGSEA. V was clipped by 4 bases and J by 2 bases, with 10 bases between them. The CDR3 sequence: CSVGGRLTDTQYF. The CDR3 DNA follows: TGCAGCGTTGGGGGGCGTCTCACAGATACGCAGTATTTT.

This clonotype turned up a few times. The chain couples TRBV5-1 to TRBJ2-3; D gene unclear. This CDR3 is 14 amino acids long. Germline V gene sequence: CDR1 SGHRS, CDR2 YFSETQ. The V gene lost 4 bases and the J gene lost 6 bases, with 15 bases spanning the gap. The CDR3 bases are TGCGCCAGCAGCGCCCGGGCCCCCGGGGATACGCAGTATTTT. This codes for CASSARAPGDTQYF.

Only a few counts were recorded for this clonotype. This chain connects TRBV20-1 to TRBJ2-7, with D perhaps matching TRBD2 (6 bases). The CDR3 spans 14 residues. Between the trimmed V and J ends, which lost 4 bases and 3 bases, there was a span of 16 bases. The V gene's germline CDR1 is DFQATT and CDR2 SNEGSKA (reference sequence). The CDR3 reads CSATPPSDSYEQYF. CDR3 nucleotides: TGCAGTGCTACGCCCCCTAGCGATAGCTACGAGCAGTACTTC.

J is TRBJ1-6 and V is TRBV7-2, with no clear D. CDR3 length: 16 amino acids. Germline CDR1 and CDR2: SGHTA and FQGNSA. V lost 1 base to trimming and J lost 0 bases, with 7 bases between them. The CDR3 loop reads CASSLGRSSYNSPLHF. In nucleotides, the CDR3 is TGTGCCAGCAGCTTAGGACGGAGCTCCTATAATTCACCCCTCCACTTT.

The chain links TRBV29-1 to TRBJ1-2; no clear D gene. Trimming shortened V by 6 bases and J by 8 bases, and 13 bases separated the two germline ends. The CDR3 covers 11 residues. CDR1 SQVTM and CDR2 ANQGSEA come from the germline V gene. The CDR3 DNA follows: TGCAGCGTCTATGGGAGCGGGGGCTACACCTTC. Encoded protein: CSVYGSGGYTF.

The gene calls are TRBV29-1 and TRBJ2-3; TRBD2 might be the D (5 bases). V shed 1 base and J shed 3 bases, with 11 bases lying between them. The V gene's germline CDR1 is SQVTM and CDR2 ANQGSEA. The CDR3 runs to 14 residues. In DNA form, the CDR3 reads TGCAGCGTTGAAGGGAGGCACTGGACAGATACGCAGTATTTT. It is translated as CSVEGRHWTDTQYF.

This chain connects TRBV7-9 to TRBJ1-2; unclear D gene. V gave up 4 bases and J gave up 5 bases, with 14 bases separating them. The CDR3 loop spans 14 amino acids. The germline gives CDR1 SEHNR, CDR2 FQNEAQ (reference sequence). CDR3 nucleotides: TGTGCCAGCAGCTCCGGACGGGGTACTTATGGCTACACCTTC. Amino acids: CASSSGRGTYGYTF. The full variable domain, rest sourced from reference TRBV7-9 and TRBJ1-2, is DTGVSQNPRHKITKRGQNVTFRCDPISEHNRLYWYRQTLGQGPEFLTYFQNEAQLEKSRLLSDRFSAERPKGSFSTLEIQRTEQGDSAMYLCASSSGRGTYGYTFGSGTRLTVV.

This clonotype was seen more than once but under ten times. CDR3: CASSFLGGSSHEQYF. Here the CDR3 DNA reads TGTGCCAGCAGCTTTCTTGGCGGGAGTTCCCACGAGCAGTACTTC. The V call is TRBV7-2, the J call TRBJ2-7; 7 nucleotides align to TRBD2. Germline V gene sequence: CDR1 SGHTA, CDR2 FQGNSA. Trimming took 3 bases from V and 5 from J; bases not matched to a gene: 10. The CDR3 extends over 15 amino acids.

The CDR3 region has the DNA TGCGCCAGCAGCGGCGGGACCCCACGGGAGACCCAGTACTTC. It codes for CASSGGTPRETQYF. This sequence joins TRBV5-1 and TRBJ2-5, with TRBD2 as a possible D gene (6 bases). The CDR3 is 14 residues long. V lost 4 bases and J 5 bases, leaving 15 bases between the germline ends. The germline CDR1 and CDR2 sequences are SGHRS and YFSETQ.

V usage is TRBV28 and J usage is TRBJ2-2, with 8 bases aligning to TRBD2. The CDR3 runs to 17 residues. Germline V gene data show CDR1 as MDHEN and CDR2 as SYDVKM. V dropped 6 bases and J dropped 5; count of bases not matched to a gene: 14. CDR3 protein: CASRLGWTSRGTGELFF. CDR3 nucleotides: TGTGCCAGCAGACTTGGGTGGACTAGCCGGGGGACCGGGGAGCTGTTTTTT.

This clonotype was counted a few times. CDR3 nucleotide sequence: TGCAGTGCTAGCGCGGAGCCCCCTTTTAACACTGAGCAGTTCTTC. This sequence encodes CSASAEPPFNTEQFF. The V call is TRBV20-1, the J call TRBJ2-1; D unresolved. Trimming took 3 bases from V and 9 from J, leaving 21 bases between them. This CDR3 spans 15 amino acids. Germline CDR1 reads DFQATT; CDR2 reads SNEGSKA (reference sequence).

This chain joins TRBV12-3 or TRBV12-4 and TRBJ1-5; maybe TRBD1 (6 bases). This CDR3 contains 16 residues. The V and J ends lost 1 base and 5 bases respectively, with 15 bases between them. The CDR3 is CASSLGMWGGDQPQHF. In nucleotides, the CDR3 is TGTGCCAGCAGTTTAGGGATGTGGGGGGGCGATCAGCCCCAGCATTTT.

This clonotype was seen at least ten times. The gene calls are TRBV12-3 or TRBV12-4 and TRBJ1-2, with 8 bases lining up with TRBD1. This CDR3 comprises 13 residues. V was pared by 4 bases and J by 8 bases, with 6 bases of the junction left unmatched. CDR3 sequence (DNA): TGTGCCAGCAGTTCAGGACAGGGTTCGGGCTACACCTTC. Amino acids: CASSSGQGSGYTF.

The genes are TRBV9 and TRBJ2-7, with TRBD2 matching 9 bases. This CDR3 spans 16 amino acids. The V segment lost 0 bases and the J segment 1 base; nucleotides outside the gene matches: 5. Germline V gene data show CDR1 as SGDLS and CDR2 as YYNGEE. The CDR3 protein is CASSVAAAGGSYEQYF. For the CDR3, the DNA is TGTGCCAGCAGCGTAGCGGCAGCGGGAGGATCCTACGAGCAGTACTTC.